A single T cell receptor beta chain is shown here with its context. This clone occurred once. This receptor's antigen is unknown. Within one base of it there is no much larger clone, and no base qualities were kept. The sample comes from a study of cytomegalovirus exposure and HLA in healthy donors (dated by TCRdb to about 2017). For the study in its entirety: According to an earlier analysis of around 600 of the donors, about 179 million T cells yielded over 100 million unique TCR beta sequences and around 300 Gb of sequence data. The study used immunosequencing to profile the T cell repertoires of approximately 650 subjects and linked those repertoires to cytomegalovirus serostatus. To study patterns of TCR occurrence, a later analysis re-analyzed previously published TCR beta repertoires from around 700 donors and added high-resolution HLA genotyping. Four to six DR-DQ haplotypes were handled as single units for association and clustering, since linkage in the cohort was strong. Across 300 to 500 genotyped donors of the cohort, an average of roughly 230,000 unique TCR beta nucleotide sequences per donor were sequenced, and approximately 19% of those sequences were non-productive. The later analysis used no new phenotypic data to find candidate immune exposures, relying instead on TCR beta sequences and their occurrence across donors. Both class I and class II loci were covered by HLA typing, at four-digit resolution. The study aimed to test whether cataloging public T cell receptors could reveal signatures of past pathogen exposure. Besides the first cohort of some 670 subjects, a separate validation cohort made up of 95 to 150 different subjects was used. All discovery cohort repertoires had been generated on a single sequencing platform. A later genetic analysis used genome-wide SNP genotypes for about 65% of the roughly 670 donors, treating that subset as a discovery cohort. To predict cytomegalovirus infection status, the study brought together high-throughput TCR immunosequencing, statistical association of individual TCRs with disease status, and machine learning. Donor age, sex, ethnicity and CMV serostatus were compiled alongside the repertoire data. Typing coverage differed by locus: A, B, C, DRB1 and DQB1 were typed in about 620-640 donors, DQA1 in 500 to 550, DPA1 in 600 to 610, and DPB1 in just under 490. Of the approximately 400 genotyped donors, 75% to 85% were placed in the genetic ancestry cluster associated with self-reported Caucasian donors. In an earlier analysis of roughly 580 of the donors, high-throughput TCR beta sequencing was used to judge whether each TCR beta V gene segment behaved as functional or pseudogenic. An early release that covered around 590 HLA-typed donors contained approximately 300 gigabases of sequencing data and 70 million to 100 million unique TCR sequences. Broad study findings and their caveats: The authors suggested that the approach could potentially be extended to other disease states and immunological phenotypes. Sequencing depth was assumed to be roughly uniform across donors in the presence/absence analyses, though that assumption may not hold. A later genetic analysis associated a missense DCLRE1C variant with V-gene and J-gene trimming of TCR beta chains, and an independent cohort replicated the association. HLA typing was unavailable for some donors at each locus, so association tests used only the typed subset. A total of 150 or so TCR beta chains were listed by the study as associated with cytomegalovirus. Linkage disequilibrium might explain the correlated functional status among segregating V segments, but an unknown experimental factor could not be excluded. The classifier was reported to diagnose cytomegalovirus status with high specificity and sensitivity in both the original cohort and the validation cohort. Immune exposure information for the cohort was limited to CMV serostatus. A later genetic analysis reported fewer N-insertions in productive TCRs among donors in an Asian-associated ancestry cluster than the approximately 700-donor mean. In an earlier analysis of a few hundred of the donors, most TCR beta V segments were observed in productive rearrangements about 90% or about 30% of the time, broadly matching IMGT annotations. A cluster of highly shared sequence variants was judged likely to be a technical artifact of the sequencing pipeline. In a later analysis, HLA-associated TCR beta chains were found to be more clonally expanded and to have lower generation probabilities than equally common non-associated chains. According to a later analysis, parvovirus B19, influenza, CMV and Epstein-Barr virus appeared linked to several top co-occurrence clusters. Most CMV-associated TCR beta chains appeared to be HLA-restricted in a later analysis, and the HLA associations seemed to be driven largely by CMV exposure. Specific HLA alleles were associated with some 15,000 TCR beta sequences at a false discovery rate of 0.05 in a later analysis. While some public TCRs were present in many individuals, most TCR sequences turned up only very rarely across donors. A later analysis found that TCR association rates varied across HLA loci, with DRB1 alleles showing the most associated TCRs and HLA-C alleles the fewest. The cohort was sequenced for TCR beta chains only, and without alpha or paired-chain data the features that could be detected were limited. Strong co-occurrence of HLA alleles, especially DR and DQ, made assigning TCR associations to individual alleles difficult. A further reported finding was that TCR beta sequences accurately predicted the HLA-A and HLA-B alleles for most subjects in the first cohort. In vitro tests confirmed that a few of the cytomegalovirus-associated TCR beta chains recognize cytomegalovirus antigens. The earlier analysis of approximately 590 of the donors excluded 15 to 20 rarely observed V segments, including chromosome 9 orphons, because counts were too low.

Library generation was performed with the immunoSEQ multiplex PCR assay. A mixture of 60 forward primers for TCR Vbeta segments and 13 reverse primers for TCR Jbeta segments was used in the multiplex PCR. The CDR3 region of rearranged TCR beta genes was amplified from genomic DNA by a multiplex PCR assay. The amplified TCR beta libraries were sequenced on the Illumina HiSeq System as 87-base-pair reads. As for how the authors treated the data: A later analysis counted some 80 million unique TCR beta chains across the 640 or so repertoires, and 10 million to 11 million of these chains were shared by at least two donors. To remove PCR and sequencing errors, raw reads were error-corrected and collapsed into unique sequences using a nearest-neighbor algorithm that merged closely related sequences. V, D and J gene segments were assigned by aligning CDR3 sequences to IMGT reference sequences. Each retained sequence needed at least a six-nucleotide match to both a V gene segment and a J gene segment. A rearrangement was called productive if the CDR3 had no stop codons and remained in frame with V and J, and every other rearrangement was called non-productive. CDR3 was defined according to IMGT convention as the region running from the second conserved V-encoded cysteine to the conserved J-encoded phenylalanine. In an earlier analysis of around 640 of the donors, sequences lacking an unambiguous match to a single V gene segment were excluded. An earlier analysis of several hundred of the donors called V segments functional above 56.7% productive rearrangements and segregating when the between-donor standard deviation exceeded 5%. To diagnose cytomegalovirus status from the catalog of TCR beta chain sequences, a statistical classification framework was built. V and J gene assignment, in a later analysis, came from comparing TCR nucleotide sequences with IMGT/GENE-DB human TR gene sequences. In a later analysis, CDR3 sequences and most-parsimonious VDJ recombination scenarios were assigned using the TCRdist pipeline. In a later analysis, each TCR beta chain was defined by its CDR3 amino acid sequence together with its V-gene family, and reads without a unique V-gene family were excluded. In a later analysis, 450 to 600 highly shared, low-generation-probability nucleotide sequences were removed to address suspected cross-contamination and a sequencing artifact. In a later analysis, a clonal expansion index was calculated for each public chain from normalized within-repertoire ranks of inferred template counts. A later analysis computed generation probabilities with a VDJ recombination model fitted to out-of-frame rearrangements, and checked the results against IGoR. Hypergeometric tests were used in a later analysis to score TCR-TCR, TCR-HLA and TCR-CMV co-occurrence, with a repertoire-size bias correction applied to the TCR pairs. A later analysis estimated false discovery rates by permuting HLA or CMV assignments 20 times. In a later analysis, co-occurring TCRs were grouped using DBSCAN, with TCRdist sequence similarity added in when clustering inside HLA-allele-positive subsets. Co-occurrence clustering excluded repertoires with fewer than 30,000 or more than 120,000 public chains, plus five with anomalous nucleotide sharing. This immuneACCESS table, as held by TCRdb, lists in-frame sequences with V and J called but not all clones. Of the missing ones, under half trace to an unresolved V gene in checked studies; the others have no known cause. The V and J calls and clone size are taken from that table; D and trimming were inferred from the DNA. This sample has about 160,000 clones in its table, and roughly 72% of those were observed once. Roughly 1.6% of the sample belongs to the ten largest clones.

The cohort consisted of hundreds of healthy bone marrow donors. All cohort members were sampled while nominally healthy, although unrecorded immune exposures were likely present. The donor was CMV seronegative and belonged to the group of several hundred seronegative cohort members. Each donor provided a peripheral blood sample, and peripheral blood mononuclear cells were used for TCR beta sequencing. The Qiagen DNeasy Blood Extraction Kit was used to extract genomic DNA from the blood cell samples. This receptor was identified in a man aged 40-50 years in good health and CMV-seronegative. The sample was PBMCs.

The nucleotide sequence is given as TGTGCCAGCAGCACTAGTGGGACAGCGGGGGGAAGAAGCAATCAGCCCCAGCATTTT. Its protein reads: CASSTSGTAGGRSNQPQHF. The chain was built from TRBV7-9 and TRBJ1-5, with 7 junctional bases fitting TRBD1. Trimming takes 5 bases off V and 1 base off J; junction bases not matched to a gene: 17. The cysteine opens and the phenylalanine closes a CDR3 of 19 amino acids. Left in the record is the CDR3 DNA by itself, 57 bases read in frame from the first base. Per the germline V gene (reference sequence), SEHNR is the CDR1 and FQNEAQ is the CDR2.